Below, 27 T cell receptor beta chains from the same sample are listed, as sequenced in a study of CD8+ T cells in alopecia areata. Treatment described: oral pan-JAK inhibitor, 5-10 mg twice daily. RNA, once extracted, was reverse transcribed into cDNA for use as the sequencing template. Produced via immunoSEQ multiplex PCR; TCRdb's table is partial and in-frame only. The table records 150,000 to 200,000 clones, less than 70% of them present only once. Here the sequenced sample was CD4+ T cells sorted from blood, taken at week 24, from a patient treated with tofacitinib. The source is a human donor with alopecia areata.

This sequence joins TRBV19 and TRBJ1-2; D unclear. CDR3 length: 12 amino acids. Germline CDR1 and CDR2: LNHDA and SQIVND (reference sequence). Trimming left V 6 bases short and J 3 bases short, with 8 bases between. The CDR3 nucleotides read TGTGCCAGTAGATTACAAGACTATGGCTACACCTTC. Translated: CASRLQDYGYTF.

This rearrangement joins TRBV29-1 to TRBJ2-1; no reliable D call. The CDR3 has 13 amino acids. Germline V CDR1 and CDR2: SQVTM, ANQGSEA. The ends were cut back, 5 bases at V and 7 bases at J, with 15 bases in the middle. The CDR3 DNA reads TGCAGCGTTCGGTCCCCCAAACAAAATGAGCAGTTCTTC. Residues: CSVRSPKQNEQFF.

Only one count was recorded for this clone. The chain has TRBV2 and TRBJ2-3; unclear D gene. The CDR3 loop spans 14 amino acids. V was clipped by 7 bases and J by 2 bases, with 13 bases between them. Germline V gene sequence: CDR1 SNHLY, CDR2 FYNNEI. As DNA, the CDR3 is TGTGCCAGCAAGAAGGACGGAGCCACAGATACGCAGTATTTT. Encoded protein: CASKKDGATDTQYF.

The genes are TRBV28 and TRBJ2-4; 10 bases are shared with TRBD1. Germline CDR1 MDHEN, CDR2 SYDVKM. The CDR3 is 12 amino acids. J was trimmed by 8 bases and V by 10 bases; bases with no gene match: 5. In DNA, the CDR3 is TGTGCCAACCGGGACAGGGGTGACATTCAGTACTTC. Residues: CANRDRGDIQYF.

V gene TRBV6-1 combines with J gene TRBJ1-2; perhaps TRBD1 as D (5 bases). This CDR3 has 13 residues. CDR1 is MNHNS and CDR2 is SASEGT in the germline V gene. Between the trimmed V and J ends, which lost 5 bases and 1 base, there was a span of 8 bases. The DNA of the CDR3 is TGTGCCAGCAGTATGGACATTAACTATGGCTACACCTTC. This gives the protein CASSMDINYGYTF.

The V gene is TRBV29-1, the J gene TRBJ2-3; D possibly corresponds to TRBD2 (5 bases). Trimming took 1 base from V and 1 from J, leaving 27 bases between them. CDR3 size: 20 residues. In germline, CDR1 is SQVTM, CDR2 ANQGSEA. In DNA form, the CDR3 reads TGCAGCGTTGAAGGAGACACTAGTACAATGCCCTTCCTCGGCACAGATACGCAGTATTTT. Protein sequence: CSVEGDTSTMPFLGTDTQYF.

This clone was seen a few times. The CDR3 loop is CASSLSGQGAPLGGYTF. The CDR3 nucleotides read TGTGCCAGCAGCTTGTCTGGACAGGGGGCGCCTTTAGGTGGCTACACCTTC. This sequence joins TRBV5-6 and TRBJ1-2; 11 bases agree with TRBD1. Trimming at V came to 1 base and at J to 7 bases, leaving 12 bases not matched to a gene. The CDR3 runs 17 residues. Germline values: CDR1 SGHDT, CDR2 YYEEEE.

The CDR3 DNA follows: TGCAGCGCCCATTGGGGGATGAACACTGAAGCTTTCTTT. Amino acids: CSAHWGMNTEAFF. The rearrangement joins TRBV29-1 to TRBJ1-1, with a tentative D call TRBD1 (5 bases). The CDR3 is 13 residues long. The V end lost 7 bases, the J end lost 0 bases, and 12 bases lay between the germline ends. Germline loops: CDR1 SQVTM, CDR2 ANQGSEA.

The chain uses TRBV21-1 and TRBJ2-5; the table assigns TRBD2, which was not confirmed against the DNA. TRBV21-1 has pseudogene status. The CDR3 is 19 residues long. CDR3 DNA sequence: TGTGCCAGCAGCAAGATTCGAGGACTAGCGGGCCTTACCCAAGAGACCCAGTACTTC. Its translation is CASSKIRGLAGLTQETQYF.

This clone was recorded a few times. The chain is built from TRBV29-1 and TRBJ1-1; no firm D call. The V gene lost 7 bases and the J gene lost 1 base, with 13 bases spanning the gap. Germline V gene sequence: CDR1 SQVTM, CDR2 ANQGSEA. This CDR3 has 13 amino acids. The CDR3 region has the DNA TGCAGCGCCCTTGGGTCCTCGAACACTGAAGCTTTCTTT. Protein sequence: CSALGSSNTEAFF. The entire variable domain, with the rest obtained from reference TRBV29-1 and TRBJ1-1, is as follows: SAVISQKPSRDICQRGTSLTIQCQVDSQVTMMFWYRQQPGQSLTLIATANQGSEATYESGFVIDKFPISRPNLTFSTLTVSNMSPEDSSIYLCSALGSSNTEAFFGQGTRLTVV.

The chain is built from TRBV6-1 and TRBJ1-2; D is ambiguous. Germline loops: CDR1 MNHNS, CDR2 SASEGT. The length of the CDR3 is 12 residues. The V and J ends lost 5 bases and 5 bases respectively, with 9 bases between them. The CDR3: CASSPAGYGYTF. The DNA for the CDR3 is TGTGCCAGCAGTCCCGCGGGATATGGCTACACCTTC.

The chain has TRBV11-2 and TRBJ1-2; D not certain. This CDR3 spans 15 amino acids. Trimming shortened V by 1 base and J by 7 bases, and 16 bases separated the two germline ends. Germline values: CDR1 SGHAT, CDR2 FQNNGV. The chain's CDR3 is CASSLGEGSARGYTF. CDR3 nucleotides: TGTGCCAGCAGCTTAGGAGAGGGCTCTGCCCGTGGCTACACCTTC.

The chain couples TRBV29-1 to TRBJ2-3, with 7 bases aligning to TRBD2. The germline V gene encodes CDR1 SQVTM and CDR2 ANQGSEA. Trimming cost V 6 bases and J 0 bases; bases outside gene matches: 3. CDR3 length equals 13 residues. CDR3 bases: TGCAGCGTGAGGACTAGAAGCACAGATACGCAGTATTTT. Translated: CSVRTRSTDTQYF.

The chain couples TRBV29-1 to TRBJ2-3, with D perhaps given as TRBD1 or TRBD2 (6 bases each). CDR3 length equals 13 residues. CDR1 is SQVTM, CDR2 ANQGSEA, per germline. Trimming removed 6 bases at V and 4 bases at J, with 14 bases between. This CDR3 is CSVRLGGPDTQYF. CDR3 DNA: TGCAGCGTCCGCTTAGGGGGGCCAGATACGCAGTATTTT.

The V gene is TRBV30, the J gene TRBJ1-2; perhaps TRBD1 as D (5 bases). The CDR3 is made up of 14 amino acids. Germline V lookup: CDR1 GTSNPN, CDR2 SVGIG (reference sequence). Trimming cost V 3 bases and J 4 bases, with 15 bases left between them. The CDR3 sequence is CAWRLPGLGYGYTF. CDR3 coding DNA: TGTGCCTGGAGGCTTCCAGGGTTGGGCTATGGCTACACCTTC.

V gene TRBV27 combines with J gene TRBJ2-7, with 11 positions matching TRBD2. V dropped 5 bases and J dropped 6; count of bases not matched to a gene: 9. Germline V CDR1 and CDR2: MNHEY, SMNVEV (reference sequence). CDR3 length: 15 amino acids. Here the CDR3 DNA reads TGTGCCAGCAGTCCCCCGCCCGGACTAGCGGGCGAGCAGTACTTC. Its translation is CASSPPPGLAGEQYF.

The gene calls are TRBV29-1 and TRBJ1-1; D is undetermined. The CDR3 spans 13 residues. Per germline, CDR1 SQVTM and CDR2 ANQGSEA. V was pared by 6 bases and J by 2 bases, with 13 bases between. The DNA of the CDR3 is TGCAGCGTCGCCATATTTACCAACACTGAAGCTTTCTTT. Translated, it gives CSVAIFTNTEAFF.

V gene TRBV4-1 combines with J gene TRBJ2-2; D ambiguous. Looked up from germline, CDR1 is MGHRA and CDR2 is YSYEKL. Trimming stripped 1 base from V and 4 bases from J, with 13 bases between. CDR3 length: 16 amino acids. CDR3 residues: CASSQVRTPLTGELFF. DNA for the CDR3: TGCGCCAGCAGCCAAGTGCGGACGCCGCTCACCGGGGAGCTGTTTTTT.

With regard to this clone: The junction shows a germline mismatch at one end, possibly a read error. The rearrangement links TRBV29-1 to TRBJ1-2, with D unresolved. Germline CDR1 reads SQVTM; CDR2 reads ANQGSEA. This CDR3 is 9 amino acids long. CDR3 in DNA: TGCAGCGTTGATTTGGTGGCACCCTTC. It yields the protein CSVDLVAPF.

There are a few counts of this clone. The genes are TRBV6-6 and TRBJ2-1; D remains ambiguous. Germline-derived CDR1 and CDR2 are MNHNY and SVGAGI (reference sequence). The CDR3 sequence is 11 residues long. Trimming cost V 7 bases and J 10 bases, with 11 bases left between them. This CDR3 reads CASKRFPEQFF. In DNA form, the CDR3 reads TGTGCCAGCAAGAGATTTCCGGAGCAGTTCTTC.

This chain joins TRBV27 and TRBJ2-7; D is uncertain. Germline values: CDR1 MNHEY, CDR2 SMNVEV (reference sequence). The length of the CDR3 is 13 residues. V gave up 7 bases and J gave up 2 bases, with 12 bases separating them. The CDR3 nucleotides are TGTGCCAGCAAGGACGGGCTGGCCTACGAGCAGTACTTC. Protein sequence: CASKDGLAYEQYF.

V and J are TRBV30 and TRBJ2-2; D ambiguous. There are 13 residues in the CDR3. Germline V gene lookup returns CDR1 GTSNPN and CDR2 SVGIG (reference sequence). V lost 3 bases, J lost 3 bases, and 8 bases lay in between. CDR3 in amino acids: CAWRPGDTGELFF. The CDR3 DNA reads as TGTGCCTGGAGGCCTGGGGACACCGGGGAGCTGTTTTTT.

The chain employs TRBV15 and TRBJ2-3; 8 bases are a match to TRBD1. Germline assignment: CDR1 LNHNV and CDR2 YYDKDF (reference sequence). The CDR3 sequence is 13 residues long. V shed 0 bases, J shed 11 bases, and the junction held 4 bases outside the gene matches. CDR3 coding DNA: TGTGCCACCAGCAGAGACTGGGACAGGAGGCAGTATTTT. Translation: CATSRDWDRRQYF.

The V call is TRBV29-1, the J call TRBJ2-1; no clear D. V shed 6 bases and J shed 6 bases, with 12 bases lying between them. The germline V gene has CDR1 SQVTM and CDR2 ANQGSEA. The CDR3 runs 12 residues. CDR3 in DNA: TGCAGCGTCGGATCTGGGTTCAATGAGCAGTTCTTC. This translates into CSVGSGFNEQFF.

V usage is TRBV15 and J usage is TRBJ1-4; perhaps TRBD1 as D (5 bases). V lost 5 bases and J lost 11, with 15 bases in between. The CDR3 loop spans 13 amino acids. CDR1 is LNHNV, CDR2 YYDKDF, per germline (reference sequence). CDR3 nucleotide sequence: TGTGCCACCAGCGGGGCTGCGATCGGTAAACTGTTTTTT. This encodes CATSGAAIGKLFF. Drawing the rest from reference TRBV15 and TRBJ1-4, the complete variable domain is DAMVIQNPRYQVTQFGKPVTLSCSQTLNHNVMYWYQQKSSQAPKLLFHYYDKDFNNEADTPDNFQSRRPNTSFCFLDIRSPGLGDTAMYLCATSGAAIGKLFFGSGTQLSVL.

The chain carries TRBV9 and TRBJ2-6, with D perhaps TRBD2 (6 bases). The CDR3 length is 20 residues. Germline V lookup: CDR1 SGDLS, CDR2 YYNGEE. Trimming cost V 0 bases and J 0 bases, with 19 bases left between them. CDR3 coding DNA: TGTGCCAGCAGCGTAGATGGGGGGAGTTTTTCCACCTCTGGGGCCAACGTCCTGACTTTC. Translated: CASSVDGGSFSTSGANVLTF.

This clone was seen a few times. This rearrangement joins TRBV5-5 to TRBJ2-4, with a weak D call TRBD1 (6 bases). Germline V CDR1 and CDR2: SGHKS, YYEKEE (reference sequence). Trimming stripped 4 bases from V and 0 bases from J, with 14 bases between. The CDR3 totals 16 residues. The CDR3 loop is CASSADSLLAKNIQYF. CDR3 bases: TGTGCCAGCAGCGCGGACAGCCTTCTAGCCAAAAACATTCAGTACTTC. The full variable domain, rest sourced from reference TRBV5-5 and TRBJ2-4, is DAGVTQSPTHLIKTRGQQVTLRCSPISGHKSVSWYQQVLGQGPQFIFQYYEKEERGRGNFPDRFSARQFPNYSSELNVNALLLGDSALYLCASSADSLLAKNIQYFGAGTRLSVL.